A selection of T cell receptor beta chains follows, all from one sample in a study of technical replicates of blood from a handful of donors. This table comes from immunoSEQ multiplex PCR, and its TCRdb copy is limited to in-frame clones, with some not included. The sample includes about 70,000 clones, roughly 90% of them seen just once. Sequenced material: T cells isolated from PBMCs. The receptors shown here come from a human donor in good health. CDR3s include the opening cysteine and the closing phenylalanine or tryptophan. The D gene is left open where the match is weak. Clone size is stated in some rows and not others, as once, few, many or a class when expanded.

CDR3 protein: CASAGNGGELFF
CDR3 DNA: TGTGCCAGTGCCGGGAACGGCGGGGAGCTGTTTTTT
clone size: -
J gene: TRBJ2-2
V gene: TRBV6-5
D gene: -

CDR3 protein: CASSVGGRLQPQHF
CDR3 DNA: TGTGCCAGCAGCGTAGGGGGGCGTCTTCAGCCCCAGCATTTT
clone size: -
J gene: TRBJ1-5
V gene: TRBV9
D gene: -

CDR3 protein: CAWSSGTKYEQYF
CDR3 DNA: TGTGCCTGGAGCTCCGGGACTAAGTACGAGCAGTACTTC
clone size: once
J gene: TRBJ2-7
V gene: TRBV30
D gene: TRBD2

CDR3 protein: CASHRNTEAFF
CDR3 DNA: TGTGCCAGCCACAGGAACACTGAAGCTTTCTTT
clone size: -
J gene: TRBJ1-1
V gene: TRBV27
D gene: -

CDR3 protein: CASSSGGGYGYTF
CDR3 DNA: TGTGCCAGCAGTTCTGGGGGAGGCTATGGCTACACCTTC
clone size: -
J gene: TRBJ1-2
V gene: TRBV27
D gene: -

CDR3 protein: CASAKGAGMNTEAFF
CDR3 DNA: TGTGCCAGCGCAAAAGGGGCAGGGATGAACACTGAAGCTTTCTTT
clone size: -
J gene: TRBJ1-1
V gene: TRBV7-9
D gene: -

CDR3 protein: CASSYSTGEKWEKLFF
CDR3 DNA: TGTGCCAGCAGTTACTCGACGGGGGAAAAATGGGAAAAACTGTTTTTT
clone size: -
J gene: TRBJ1-4
V gene: TRBV6-5
D gene: -

CDR3 protein: CASSLNSGYSYNEQFF
CDR3 DNA: TGCGCCAGCAGCTTAAATAGCGGTTACTCCTACAATGAGCAGTTCTTC
clone size: -
J gene: TRBJ2-1
V gene: TRBV4-1
D gene: -

CDR3 protein: CASSVTVSYEQYF
CDR3 DNA: TGCGCCAGCAGTGTAACAGTCAGCTACGAGCAGTACTTC
clone size: once
J gene: TRBJ2-7
V gene: TRBV10-1
D gene: -

CDR3 protein: CAISEGTSWNTGELFF
CDR3 DNA: TGTGCCATCAGTGAGGGGACTAGCTGGAACACCGGGGAGCTGTTTTTT
clone size: -
J gene: TRBJ2-2
V gene: TRBV10-3
D gene: TRBD2

CDR3 protein: CSVLKNTEAFF
CDR3 DNA: TGCAGCGTCCTAAAGAACACTGAAGCTTTCTTT
clone size: few
J gene: TRBJ1-1
V gene: TRBV29-1
D gene: -

CDR3 protein: CASSTGLAGSGELFF
CDR3 DNA: TGCGCCAGCAGTACGGGACTAGCGGGATCCGGGGAGCTGTTTTTT
clone size: -
J gene: TRBJ2-2
V gene: TRBV4-1
D gene: TRBD2

CDR3 protein: CASSLWGDEQFF
CDR3 DNA: TGTGCCAGCAGTTTATGGGGGGACGAGCAGTTCTTC
clone size: -
J gene: TRBJ2-1
V gene: TRBV27
D gene: -

CDR3 protein: CASSGTGDEQYF
CDR3 DNA: TGTGCCAGCAGCGGGACAGGTGACGAGCAGTACTTC
clone size: -
J gene: TRBJ2-7
V gene: TRBV6-1
D gene: TRBD1

CDR3 protein: CASSDPGVSDTQYF
CDR3 DNA: TGTGCCAGTAGTGACCCGGGAGTCTCAGATACGCAGTATTTT
clone size: -
J gene: TRBJ2-3
V gene: TRBV19
D gene: -

CDR3 protein: CASSLRGLQGAIMNTEAFF
CDR3 DNA: TGTGCCAGCAGCTTGAGGGGGCTACAGGGGGCCATCATGAACACTGAAGCTTTCTTT
clone size: -
J gene: TRBJ1-1
V gene: TRBV7-3
D gene: TRBD1

CDR3 protein: CASDLDGNTEAFF
CDR3 DNA: TGCGCCAGCGACCTAGACGGAAACACTGAAGCTTTCTTT
clone size: -
J gene: TRBJ1-1
V gene: TRBV5-1
D gene: -

CDR3 protein: CAWRLGGTGNTIYF
CDR3 DNA: TGTGCCTGGAGACTGGGGGGGACTGGAAACACCATATATTTT
clone size: -
J gene: TRBJ1-3
V gene: TRBV30
D gene: -